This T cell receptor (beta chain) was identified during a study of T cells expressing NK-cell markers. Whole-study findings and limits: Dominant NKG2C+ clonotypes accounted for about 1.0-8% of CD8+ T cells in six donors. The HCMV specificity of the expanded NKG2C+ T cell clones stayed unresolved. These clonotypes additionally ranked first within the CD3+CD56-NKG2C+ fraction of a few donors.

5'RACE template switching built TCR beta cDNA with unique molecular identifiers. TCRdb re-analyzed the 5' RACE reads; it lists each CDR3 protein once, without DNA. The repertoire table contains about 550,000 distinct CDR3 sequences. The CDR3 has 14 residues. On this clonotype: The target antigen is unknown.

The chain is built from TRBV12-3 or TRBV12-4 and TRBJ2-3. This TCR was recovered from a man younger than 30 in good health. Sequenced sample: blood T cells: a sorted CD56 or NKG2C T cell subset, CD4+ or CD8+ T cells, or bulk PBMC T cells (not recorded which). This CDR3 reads CASSYHPGTDTQYF.